This is a list of T cell receptor beta chains from one sample in a study of blood T cells in healthy people across ages. TCRdb processed the 5' RACE reads anew with MiXCR; each CDR3 protein has one entry. The sample records over 1.5 million distinct CDR3 sequences, around half being singletons. Sequenced: blood. These receptors were taken from a woman aged 40 to 55 in good health. CDR3s include the opening cysteine and the closing phenylalanine or tryptophan. A D gene is named only where the DNA matches it firmly. Where a row states a size, it is once, few, many or the class of an expanded clone; other rows omit it.

V	D	J	size	CDR3	DNA
TRBV15	.	TRBJ2-1	.	CATREAGNEQFF	TGTGCCACCAGAGAAGCCGGAAATGAGCAGTTCTTC
TRBV5-5	.	TRBJ2-1	.	CASNFGLSSYNEQFF	TGTGCCAGCAACTTTGGATTGAGCTCCTACAATGAGCAGTTCTTC
TRBV10-2	.	TRBJ1-2	once	CASRDRDLYGYTF	TGCGCCAGCAGGGACCGAGACCTCTATGGCTACACCTTC
TRBV7-2	.	TRBJ2-1	few	CASSSRAVSYNEQFF	TGTGCCAGCAGCTCCAGGGCAGTTTCCTACAATGAGCAGTTCTTC
TRBV10-3	.	TRBJ1-5	.	CAISDDQGGKPQHF	TGTGCCATCAGTGATGATCAGGGTGGTAAGCCCCAGCATTTT
TRBV7-2	.	TRBJ2-1	.	CASSPMNERFF	TGTGCCAGCAGCCCAATGAATGAGCGGTTCTTC
TRBV4-2	.	TRBJ1-2	.	CASSQAHTGNIMNGYTF	TGTGCCAGCAGCCAAGCCCATACAGGGAATATTATGAATGGCTACACCTTC
TRBV5-6	.	TRBJ2-1	.	CASSLVLGEENEQFF	TGTGCCAGCAGCTTGGTTCTGGGGGAGGAGAATGAGCAGTTCTTC
TRBV5-1	.	TRBJ1-5	.	CASSLGTFNQPQHF	TGCGCCAGCAGCTTAGGTACCTTCAATCAGCCCCAGCATTTT
TRBV21-1	.	TRBJ1-1	.	CASSKGTGRRTEAFF	TGTGCCAGCAGCAAAGGTACGGGGCGTCGGACTGAAGCTTTCTTT
TRBV4-3	.	TRBJ2-5	few	CASSQGIASEETQYF	TGCGCCAGCAGCCAAGGTATTGCTAGCGAAGAGACCCAGTACTTC
TRBV20-1	TRBD2	TRBJ2-3	.	CSASLTSGGQATQYF	TGCAGTGCTAGTTTAACTAGCGGGGGGCAAGCTACGCAGTATTTT
TRBV24-1	.	TRBJ2-1	.	CATRPGWGLNEQFF	TGTGCCACCAGACCGGGTTGGGGGCTCAATGAGCAGTTCTTC
TRBV20-1	TRBD2	TRBJ2-3	.	CSARDPMLAGGTDTQYF	TGCAGTGCTAGAGATCCCATGCTAGCGGGGGGCACAGATACGCAGTATTTT
TRBV20-1	TRBD1	TRBJ2-1	.	CSARDLTGGIGNEQFF	TGCAGTGCTAGAGATTTGACAGGGGGAATAGGCAATGAGCAGTTCTTC
TRBV24-1	.	TRBJ2-3	.	CATSGPSQKLGSYTDTQYF	TGTGCCACCAGTGGTCCGTCTCAAAAGTTGGGGTCGTACACAGATACGCAGTATTTT
TRBV24-1	.	TRBJ2-5	.	CATSDFGGVQQYF	TGTGCCACCAGTGATTTCGGCGGGGTCCAGCAGTACTTC
TRBV7-9	TRBD1	TRBJ1-2	.	CASSIIRQGGDGYTF	TGTGCCAGCAGCATAATCCGACAGGGGGGGGATGGCTACACCTTC
TRBV4-1	.	TRBJ1-6	.	CASSQVGPNSPLHF	TGCGCCAGCAGCCAAGTCGGCCCCAATTCACCCCTCCACTTT
TRBV4-3	TRBD1	TRBJ2-7	few	CASSQGGQGVYEQYF	TGCGCCAGCAGCCAAGGTGGACAGGGTGTCTACGAGCAGTACTTC
TRBV4-3	.	TRBJ2-1	.	CASSQQAGLHEQFF	TGCGCCAGCAGCCAACAGGCGGGGTTACATGAGCAGTTCTTC
TRBV25-1	TRBD2	TRBJ2-3	few	CASSDWGAGYGIDTQYF	TGTGCCAGCAGTGATTGGGGAGCGGGGTACGGAATCGATACGCAGTATTTT
TRBV28	TRBD1	TRBJ1-2	.	CASQPSSPGGNYGYTF	TGTGCCAGCCAACCCTCCAGCCCAGGGGGGAACTATGGCTACACCTTC
TRBV11-2	.	TRBJ2-2	.	CASSFGVNTGELFF	TGTGCCAGCAGCTTTGGGGTGAACACCGGGGAGCTGTTTTTT
TRBV12-3/TRBV12-4	.	TRBJ1-2	few	CASNRPTGKGYTF	TGTGCCAGCAACCGCCCGACAGGCAAAGGCTACACCTTC
TRBV3-1	.	TRBJ2-5	.	CASSHPRTRSDETQYF	TGTGCCAGCAGCCACCCTCGGACCCGATCCGACGAGACCCAGTACTTC
TRBV7-9	.	TRBJ2-7	.	CASSPPDRPYEQYF	TGTGCCAGCAGCCCTCCGGACAGACCCTACGAGCAGTACTTC
TRBV5-1	TRBD2	TRBJ2-1	.	CASSLSGTPDNEQFF	TGCGCCAGCAGCCTGAGCGGGACTCCTGACAATGAGCAGTTCTTC
TRBV7-9	.	TRBJ2-1	few	CASSAMESRSFYNEQFF	TGTGCCAGCAGCGCGATGGAATCCAGATCTTTCTACAATGAGCAGTTCTTC
TRBV9	.	TRBJ2-7	.	CASSVGITGELYEQYF	TGTGCCAGCAGCGTAGGGATAACAGGAGAACTCTACGAGCAGTACTTC
TRBV24-1	TRBD2	TRBJ2-1	.	CATSDSVPPGGQFF	TGTGCCACCAGTGATTCGGTCCCCCCGGGAGGGCAGTTCTTC
TRBV4-2	.	TRBJ2-5	.	CASSRDSLAEQYF	TGTGCCAGCAGCCGGGACTCCTTGGCGGAGCAGTACTTC
TRBV5-1	TRBD2	TRBJ2-3	.	CASRNQPSGADTQYF	TGCGCCAGCAGGAATCAGCCTAGCGGTGCAGATACGCAGTATTTT